This T cell receptor (beta chain) comes out of a study of early T cells in non-severe SARS-CoV-2 infection. The study, taken as a whole, reports: Database matching using VDJdb favored anti-spike CD8 responses, with private and CD4 specificities left missing.

Individual cDNA molecules each received unique molecular identifiers attached to them. Each CDR3 protein gets one entry after TCRdb re-called the 5' RACE reads with MiXCR. This sample has tens of thousands of distinct CDR3 sequences, with 12% found just once. V lost 8 bases and J lost 2, with 10 bases in between. The germline gives CDR1 KGHDR, CDR2 SFDVKD. The CDR3 consists of 13 residues. At least ten counts were recorded for this clonotype. Its antigen remains unidentified. The TCR comes from an adult who was a healthcare worker with PCR-confirmed SARS-CoV-2 infection or an uninfected control (not recorded which). The donor label of this sample is uncertain. The sample here was whole blood, taken at baseline. This rearrangement joins TRBV24-1 to TRBJ2-3, with D hard to call. The CDR3 here is CATTNSNTDTQYF. CDR3 DNA: TGTGCCACCACTAACTCTAACACAGATACGCAGTATTTT.